This T cell receptor (beta chain) was captured in a study of cytomegalovirus exposure and HLA in healthy donors. The primer mix had 60 Vbeta and 13 Jbeta primers. Authors' methods: Per a later analysis, the number of unique TCR beta chains was around 80 million, of which around 9.9 million were shared. Measured with immunoSEQ multiplex PCR; TCRdb has only the in-frame clones, and not every one. V and J calls and clone size are copied from that table; D and trimming were computed from the DNA. The top ten hold about 2.7% of the sample, which has roughly 150,000 clones, 85% seen once. Sequencing input: PBMCs. This sequence originates from a man aged 30-40 years in good health and CMV-seropositive.

The DNA of the CDR3 is TGTGCTAGTGGTCTAGGAGGGGGCGTCTATGGCTACACCTTC. It codes for CASGLGGGVYGYTF. V and J are TRBV12-5 and TRBJ1-2; 7 bases match TRBD1. CDR3 length: 14 residues. With 5 bases clipped from V and 4 bases from J, the junction kept 7 bases outside the gene matches. Germline CDR1 and CDR2: LGHNT and FRNRAP.